These 7 T cell receptor beta chains came from one sample sequenced in a study of identical twins. Via MiXCR, TCRdb re-called the 5' RACE reads, giving one row per CDR3 protein. The sample has 650,000 to 800,000 distinct CDR3 sequences; over 8.5% are singletons. Another study also made use of these data, one on yellow fever vaccine responses in identical twins.

Sequencing used PBMCs. The receptors were sampled from a woman under 30 in good health.

The chain joins TRBV7-2 to TRBJ2-5; 8 nucleotides line up with TRBD2. The CDR3 sequence is 15 residues long. Germline V gives CDR1 SGHTA, CDR2 FQGNSA. V lost 2 bases, J lost 7 bases, and 9 bases stayed unmatched. CDR3 sequence (DNA): TGTGCCAGCAGCTTACGGGAGGGCTTGCTGTGGACCCAGTACTTC. The encoded protein is CASSLREGLLWTQYF.

This clonotype has just a few counts. V and J are TRBV5-1 and TRBJ2-5, with TRBD2 matching over 7 bases. V was clipped by 3 bases and J by 4 bases; unmatched bases: 6. There are 14 residues in the CDR3. The germline gives CDR1 SGHRS, CDR2 YFSETQ. DNA of the CDR3: TGCGCCAGCAGCTACAGCGGGACGCCAGAGACCCAGTACTTC. It codes for CASSYSGTPETQYF.

This clonotype was counted between two and nine times. V usage is TRBV24-1 and J usage is TRBJ2-5, with D maybe TRBD2 (5 bases). V lost 5 bases and J 1 base, leaving 7 bases between the germline ends. From germline, CDR1 is KGHDR and CDR2 SFDVKD. The CDR3 runs 13 residues. This chain's CDR3 is CATSGAGQETQYF. The CDR3 region has the DNA TGTGCCACCAGTGGCGCGGGCCAAGAGACCCAGTACTTC.

V usage is TRBV2 and J usage is TRBJ1-2, with TRBD1 matching over 7 bases. CDR1 and CDR2 from the germline V gene are SNHLY and FYNNEI. CDR3 size: 12 residues. Trimming removed 5 bases from V and 12 bases from J; junction bases left unmatched: 9. This chain's CDR3 is CASSLRQGKHTF. CDR3 nucleotide sequence: TGTGCCAGCAGTCTCCGACAGGGCAAACACACCTTC.

Only a few counts were recorded for this clonotype. One junction end disagrees with the germline gene, perhaps due to a read error. The chain couples TRBV29-1 to TRBJ2-1; 8 nucleotides line up with TRBD1. The CDR3 has 12 amino acids. Germline lookup yields CDR1 SQVTM and CDR2 ANQGSEA. The CDR3 nucleotides read TGTAGCGGAAGGACAGGGCCGAATGAGCAGTTCTTC. Encoded protein: CSGRTGPNEQFF.

This clonotype was observed a few times. The rearrangement joins TRBV7-8 to TRBJ2-2; tentative D call: TRBD1 (5 bases). Trimming removed 4 bases at V and 1 base at J, with 13 bases between. The CDR3 totals 16 residues. Per the germline V gene, CDR1 is SGHVS and CDR2 is FQNEAQ. The CDR3 sequence: CASSSRQKGNTGELFF. The DNA for the CDR3 is TGTGCCAGCAGCTCCAGACAGAAAGGGAACACCGGGGAGCTGTTTTTT.

In this sample, this clonotype turned up a few times. This chain uses TRBV12-3 or TRBV12-4 with TRBJ2-4; TRBD1 agrees at 12 bases. The CDR3 loop spans 17 amino acids. Trimming cost V 5 bases and J 1 base; bases outside gene matches: 6. The CDR3 coding sequence is TGTGCCAGCAGTAGTTCGGGACAGGGGGCGGCCAAAAACATTCAGTACTTC. Encoded protein: CASSSSGQGAAKNIQYF.